These T cell receptor beta chains were read from a single sample in a study of control samples from healthy donors and cancer patients. Only in-frame clones appear in the TCRdb table, and some are missing; sequencing was by immunoSEQ multiplex PCR. Of approximately 160,000 clones in the sample, 90% to 95% were seen once. The sample comprised blood. The receptors here all came from a woman aged 25 to 39 in good health. CDR3s include the opening cysteine and the closing phenylalanine or tryptophan. The order of the fields is J gene, D gene, clone size, V gene, CDR3 DNA, CDR3 protein. A D gene is named only where the DNA matches it firmly. The size field is filled for only some rows; it gives once, few, many or a size class.

TRBJ2-3	TRBD1	-	TRBV7-8	TGTGCCAGCAGCCTCTCCAGGGGGCCCGATACGCAGTATTTT	CASSLSRGPDTQYF
TRBJ2-3	-	-	TRBV2	TGTGCCAGCAGAGGGGTCACAGATACGCAGTATTTT	CASRGVTDTQYF
TRBJ2-1	TRBD2	-	TRBV28	TGTGCCAGCAGTCTTGGACTAGCGGGATTTGGTGAGCAGTTCTTC	CASSLGLAGFGEQFF
TRBJ2-4	TRBD2	-	TRBV6-7	TGTGCCAGCAGTTACGGACCGGGACTAGCGGGTGCCAAAAACATTCAGTACTTC	CASSYGPGLAGAKNIQYF
TRBJ2-7	-	-	TRBV28	TGTGCCAGCAGTTTATCTTGTAGTACCGGATTACGGTTTATAACCTGGAGTCAATACGAGCAGTACTTC	CASSLSCSTGLRFITWSQYEQYF
TRBJ2-7	-	-	TRBV6-5	TGTGCCAGCAGTTACTCGAAGGTTCACGAGCAGTACTTC	CASSYSKVHEQYF
TRBJ2-1	-	-	TRBV5-1	TGCGCCAGCAGTTTAGATCTAGGGGACAATGAGCAGTTCTTC	CASSLDLGDNEQFF
TRBJ1-5	-	few	TRBV6-2/TRBV6-3	TGTGCCAGCAGTTACCTGGCACAGGCGGGCAATCAGCCCCAGCATTTT	CASSYLAQAGNQPQHF
TRBJ2-3	TRBD2	-	TRBV14	TGTGCCAGCAGCGACGGGAGGTACGGCACAGATACGCAGTATTTT	CASSDGRYGTDTQYF
TRBJ1-4	-	once	TRBV7-6	TGTGCCAGCAGCTCAGGAACTAATGAAAAACTGTTTTTT	CASSSGTNEKLFF
TRBJ2-5	-	-	TRBV28	TGTGCCAGCAGTTTTGCTGAGGAGACCCAGTACTTC	CASSFAEETQYF
TRBJ1-2	TRBD1	-	TRBV4-1	TGCGCCAGCAGCAACCGGGACAGCCTGAGCGTGGGCTATGGCTACACCTTC	CASSNRDSLSVGYGYTF
TRBJ1-4	TRBD1	-	TRBV5-1	TGCGCCAGCAGCTTGGGGGTAGGGACAGTAAATGAAAAACTGTTTTTT	CASSLGVGTVNEKLFF
TRBJ1-4	-	-	TRBV28	TGTGCCAGCAGCCCCCATCAGGGTAGGGGGGAAAAACTGTTTTTT	CASSPHQGRGEKLFF
TRBJ1-5	TRBD1	-	TRBV18	TGTGCCAGCTCCCCCCAGGGGGGCAATCAGCCCCAGCATTTT	CASSPQGGNQPQHF
TRBJ2-3	TRBD2	once	TRBV5-4	TGTGCCAGCAGCACCACTCGACTAGCGACTAGCACAGATACGCAGTATTTT	CASSTTRLATSTDTQYF
TRBJ2-1	-	-	TRBV19	TGTGCCACCCGCCCCTACAAGTCCTACAATGAGCAGTTCTTC	CATRPYKSYNEQFF
TRBJ2-7	-	-	TRBV28	TGTGCCAGCAAATTGGCAACAATGACCTACGAGCAGTACTTC	CASKLATMTYEQYF
TRBJ1-5	-	-	TRBV21-1	TGTGCCAGCAGCAATTCCCGGGGGGCTTTCGGGCCCCAGCATTTT	CASSNSRGAFGPQHF
TRBJ1-3	-	-	TRBV3-1/TRBV3-2	TGTGCCAGCAGCTCCTCTACAGGGACCGGAAACACCATATATTTT	CASSSSTGTGNTIYF
TRBJ2-2	-	-	TRBV5-1	TGCGCCAGCAGCGTGCAGCCGACAGGGAACACCGGGGAGCTGTTTTTT	CASSVQPTGNTGELFF
TRBJ1-5	TRBD1	-	TRBV19	TGTGCCAGTAGTTCCCGGACAGGCAGCAATCAGCCCCAGCATTTT	CASSSRTGSNQPQHF
TRBJ2-7	-	-	TRBV7-9	TGTGCCAGCACCCCCCCGGAGCAGCCGATATGGGGCGAGCAGTACTTC	CASTPPEQPIWGEQYF
TRBJ2-2	-	once	TRBV30	TGTGCCTGGGGCCCCGGGACCGGGGAGCTGTTTTTT	CAWGPGTGELFF
TRBJ1-1	-	-	TRBV28	TGTGCCAGCACCAGTGGGGTCACTGAAGCTTTCTTT	CASTSGVTEAFF
TRBJ2-1	TRBD2	-	TRBV5-4	TGTGCCAGCAGCCAGGGACTAGCGGGTGAGCAGTTCTTC	CASSQGLAGEQFF
TRBJ2-1	-	-	TRBV11-2	TGTGCCAGCGCTCAACAACGGGGAGGGCAGTTCTTC	CASAQQRGGQFF
TRBJ2-7	TRBD2	-	TRBV27	TGTGCCAGCAGTTTAACTAGCGAGTACGAGCAGTACTTC	CASSLTSEYEQYF
TRBJ1-1	TRBD1	-	TRBV4-1	TGCGCCAGCAGCCAAGTACAGGGGGCTGAAGCTTTCTTT	CASSQVQGAEAFF
TRBJ2-3	TRBD2	-	TRBV3-1/TRBV3-2	TGTGCCAGCACCAGCGGGGTCGGGGCAGATACGCAGTATTTT	CASTSGVGADTQYF
TRBJ2-1	TRBD1	-	TRBV24-1	TGTGCCACCAGTGGAGACAGGGTCCCCTACAATGAGCAGTTCTTC	CATSGDRVPYNEQFF
TRBJ2-3	-	once	TRBV18	TGTGCCAGCTCAAGCACTGCTCTGCGCGGATTAGATACGCAGTATTTT	CASSSTALRGLDTQYF
TRBJ2-1	-	-	TRBV5-4	TGTGCCAGCAGCGGGAGACGAACCTACAATGAGCAGTTCTTC	CASSGRRTYNEQFF
TRBJ1-6	-	-	TRBV5-1	TGCGCCAGCAGCTTGGGTCAGGGAGATTCACCCCTCCACTTT	CASSLGQGDSPLHF
TRBJ2-3	TRBD2	-	TRBV29-1	TGCAGCGTTGAAGGGGGACTAGCGGGAGTATCAGATACGCAGTATTTT	CSVEGGLAGVSDTQYF
TRBJ1-6	TRBD1	-	TRBV2	TGTGCCAGCAACAGGGGGCAAGGGTCACCCCTCCACTTT	CASNRGQGSPLHF
TRBJ1-1	TRBD1	-	TRBV11-2	TGTGCCAGCAGCTGGACAGGGGTTAGGGACACTGAAGCTTTCTTT	CASSWTGVRDTEAFF
TRBJ2-1	-	-	TRBV19	TGTGCCAGTAGGGGCTCCTACAATGAGCAGTTCTTC	CASRGSYNEQFF
TRBJ2-6	-	-	TRBV9	TGTGCCAGCAGCCCAACAGGGTTCGGGGCCAACGTCCTGACTTTC	CASSPTGFGANVLTF
TRBJ1-1	-	-	TRBV19	TGTGCCAGTATCCCGAGGGAGGGAGGTAAGGCTGAAGCTTTCTTT	CASIPREGGKAEAFF
TRBJ1-2	-	once	TRBV7-3	TGTGCCAGCAGCCGAGGGTCGGCCTATGGCTACACCTTC	CASSRGSAYGYTF
TRBJ2-7	TRBD1	-	TRBV19	TGTGCCAGTAGTACGAACAGGGGGCCCGCGCGGGAGCAGTACTTC	CASSTNRGPAREQYF
TRBJ2-7	-	once	TRBV7-2	TGTGCCAGCAGTACAGGGATTTCCCCCTACGAGCAGTACTTC	CASSTGISPYEQYF
TRBJ2-5	TRBD1	-	TRBV28	TGTGCCAGTAGGACAGGGCTGGAGGAGACCCAGTACTTC	CASRTGLEETQYF
TRBJ2-1	TRBD2	-	TRBV24-1	TGTGCCACCAGGGGGACTAGCGGGAGTAATGAGCAGTTCTTC	CATRGTSGSNEQFF
TRBJ2-3	-	-	TRBV11-2	TGTGCCAGCAGCCTGGGGGGGCCCCAAGATACGCAGTATTTT	CASSLGGPQDTQYF
TRBJ2-2	-	-	TRBV2	TGTGCCAGCAGTACCCCCCTTGAGGGTCGGGACACCGGGGAGCTGTTTTTT	CASSTPLEGRDTGELFF
TRBJ1-2	-	-	TRBV24-1	TGTGCCACCAGTGCGTCCGGGGTCGGACAGAACTATGGCTACACCTTC	CATSASGVGQNYGYTF
TRBJ1-4	TRBD1	-	TRBV10-3	TGTGCCATCAGCCTGGAACAGGGGACTAATGAAAAACTGTTTTTT	CAISLEQGTNEKLFF
TRBJ2-2	-	-	TRBV28	TGTGCCAGCAGTGGACTTTTAGCGCTAAACACCGGGGAGCTGTTTTTT	CASSGLLALNTGELFF
TRBJ2-7	-	-	TRBV27	TGTGCCAGCAGTTTATATCAGGGTGGCTACGAGCAGTACTTC	CASSLYQGGYEQYF
TRBJ1-4	-	-	TRBV19	TGTGCCAGTAGTATAGAGGGCGGAAAACTGTTTTTT	CASSIEGGKLFF
TRBJ1-5	TRBD1	-	TRBV5-1	TGCGCCAGCAGCCTCGGGACAGGCAATCAGCCCCAGCATTTT	CASSLGTGNQPQHF
TRBJ1-1	-	-	TRBV5-6	TGTGCCAGCAGCCCTGGGGGGGTGAACACTGAAGCTTTCTTT	CASSPGGVNTEAFF
TRBJ2-7	TRBD2	-	TRBV27	TGTGCCAGCAGTCCAAGACTAGCGGGAGCCGTTGACGAGCAGTACTTC	CASSPRLAGAVDEQYF
TRBJ2-3	TRBD2	-	TRBV29-1	TGCAGCGTCAAGGGCCAGCGGGAGCGCACAGATACGCAGTATTTT	CSVKGQRERTDTQYF
TRBJ2-3	TRBD1	-	TRBV24-1	TGTGCCACCAGTGGCCTGACAGGGTCCCCGCAGTATTTT	CATSGLTGSPQYF
TRBJ2-2	-	-	TRBV3-1/TRBV3-2	TGTGCCAGCAGCCCTGGGACAACAACCGGGGAGCTGTTTTTT	CASSPGTTTGELFF